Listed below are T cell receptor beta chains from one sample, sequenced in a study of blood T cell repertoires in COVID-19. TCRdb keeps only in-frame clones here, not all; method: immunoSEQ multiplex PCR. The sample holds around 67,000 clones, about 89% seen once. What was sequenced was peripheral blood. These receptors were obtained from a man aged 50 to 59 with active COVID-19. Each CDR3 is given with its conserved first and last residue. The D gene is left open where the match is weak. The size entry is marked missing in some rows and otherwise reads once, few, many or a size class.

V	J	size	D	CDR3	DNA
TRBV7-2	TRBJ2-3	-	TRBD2	CASSLVGLVRDTQYF	TGTGCCAGCAGCTTAGTGGGACTAGTCAGGGATACGCAGTATTTT
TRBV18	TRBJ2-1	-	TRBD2	CASLGLAGGPYNEQFF	TGTGCCAGTCTTGGACTAGCGGGAGGGCCTTACAATGAGCAGTTCTTC
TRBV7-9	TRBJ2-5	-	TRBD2	CASSATSGGAGETQYF	TGTGCCAGCAGCGCAACTAGCGGGGGGGCAGGTGAGACCCAGTACTTC
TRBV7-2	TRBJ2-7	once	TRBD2	CASRHAGGPIEQYF	TGTGCCAGCAGACACGCGGGGGGGCCTATCGAGCAGTACTTC
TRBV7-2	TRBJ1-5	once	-	CASSRLGNSNQPQHF	TGTGCCAGCAGTCGACTCGGGAATAGCAATCAGCCCCAGCATTTT
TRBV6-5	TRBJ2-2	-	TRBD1	CASSQDRVSGELFF	TGTGCCAGCAGCCAGGACAGGGTCTCCGGGGAGCTGTTTTTT
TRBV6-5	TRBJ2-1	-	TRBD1	CASSFDRGKDEQFF	TGTGCCAGCAGTTTCGACAGGGGGAAGGATGAGCAGTTCTTC
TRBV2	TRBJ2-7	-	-	CASSDGVSYEQYF	TGTGCCAGCAGTGACGGGGTTTCCTACGAGCAGTACTTC
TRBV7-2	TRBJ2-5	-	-	CASSPRGGGETQYF	TGTGCCAGCAGCCCTCGGGGAGGGGGTGAGACCCAGTACTTC
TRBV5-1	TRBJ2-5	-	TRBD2	CASSLGFGLAGFQETQYF	TGCGCCAGCAGCTTGGGTTTCGGGCTAGCGGGTTTCCAAGAGACCCAGTACTTC
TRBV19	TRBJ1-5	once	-	CASSGGTQKGDQPQHF	TGTGCCAGTAGTGGGGGGACTCAAAAAGGTGATCAGCCCCAGCATTTT
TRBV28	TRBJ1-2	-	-	CASRVNRVGYTF	TGTGCCAGCAGGGTTAACAGGGTCGGCTACACCTTC
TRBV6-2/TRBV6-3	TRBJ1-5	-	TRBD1	CASSYQGQGARGNQPQHF	TGTGCCAGCAGTTATCAGGGACAGGGGGCCCGGGGCAATCAGCCCCAGCATTTT
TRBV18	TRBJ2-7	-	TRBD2	CASSPPGLAGDEQYF	TGTGCCAGCTCACCCCCAGGACTAGCGGGAGACGAGCAGTACTTC
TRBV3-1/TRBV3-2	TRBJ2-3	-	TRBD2	CASSQDPSGGITDTQYF	TGTGCCAGCAGCCAAGATCCGAGCGGGGGTATCACAGATACGCAGTATTTT
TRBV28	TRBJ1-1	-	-	CASGTGMNTEAFF	TGTGCCAGCGGAACGGGAATGAACACTGAAGCTTTCTTT
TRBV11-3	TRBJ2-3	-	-	CASRDGIADTQYF	TGTGCCAGCAGGGACGGGATAGCTGATACGCAGTATTTT
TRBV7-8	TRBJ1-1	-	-	CASSLGPWRAFF	TGTGCCAGCAGCCTCGGTCCCTGGAGGGCTTTCTTT
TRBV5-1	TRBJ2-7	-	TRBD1	CASSRDSLTSYEQYF	TGCGCCAGCAGCCGGGACAGTCTAACTTCCTACGAGCAGTACTTC
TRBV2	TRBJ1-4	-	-	CASSKPGLINEKLFF	TGTGCCAGCAGCAAACCGGGACTGATTAATGAAAAACTGTTTTTT
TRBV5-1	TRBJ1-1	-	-	CASSSQGMNTEAFF	TGCGCCAGCAGCTCCCAGGGGATGAACACTGAAGCTTTCTTT
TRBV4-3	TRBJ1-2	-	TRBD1	CASSQAVPGQGRGYGYTF	TGCGCCAGCAGCCAAGCCGTCCCGGGACAGGGCCGGGGGTATGGCTACACCTTC
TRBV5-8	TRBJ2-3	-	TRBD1	CASSPGTVDTDTQYF	TGTGCCAGCAGCCCGGGGACAGTAGACACAGATACGCAGTATTTT
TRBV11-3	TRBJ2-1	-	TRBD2	CASSLARVGGGYNEQFF	TGTGCCAGCAGCTTAGCAAGGGTGGGCGGGGGCTACAATGAGCAGTTCTTC
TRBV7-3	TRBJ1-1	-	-	CASSPFRRSEAFF	TGTGCCAGCAGCCCCTTTCGCAGGTCTGAAGCTTTCTTT
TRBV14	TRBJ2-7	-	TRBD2	CASSPWTSGSSEQYF	TGTGCCAGCAGCCCCTGGACTAGCGGGAGTAGCGAGCAGTACTTC
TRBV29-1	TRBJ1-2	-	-	CSVAQGLNYGYTF	TGCAGCGTTGCCCAGGGCCTTAACTATGGCTACACCTTC
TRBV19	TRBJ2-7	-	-	CASSPVAQSYEQYF	TGTGCCAGTAGTCCCGTGGCACAATCCTACGAGCAGTACTTC
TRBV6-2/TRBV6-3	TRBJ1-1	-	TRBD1	CASSSGGTANTEAFF	TGTGCCAGCAGTTCCGGTGGGACAGCGAACACTGAAGCTTTCTTT
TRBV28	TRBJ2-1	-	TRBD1	CAICRGRISNEQFF	TGTGCCATCTGCAGGGGGCGCATAAGTAATGAGCAGTTCTTC
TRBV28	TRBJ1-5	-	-	CASSFGGLGSNQPQHF	TGTGCCAGTTCTTTCGGGGGGCTCGGGAGCAATCAGCCCCAGCATTTT
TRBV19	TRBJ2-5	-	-	CASSIRHTQETQYF	TGTGCCAGTAGTATACGACATACTCAAGAGACCCAGTACTTC
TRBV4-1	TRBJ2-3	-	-	CASSQALGGASTDTQYF	TGCGCCAGCAGCCAAGCATTAGGCGGGGCGAGCACAGATACGCAGTATTTT
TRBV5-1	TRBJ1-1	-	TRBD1	CASSSTWDSNTEAFF	TGCGCCAGCAGCTCCACCTGGGACAGCAACACTGAAGCTTTCTTT
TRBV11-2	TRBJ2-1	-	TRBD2	CASRTLAGGPKDEQFF	TGTGCCAGCAGAACTTTAGCGGGGGGGCCAAAAGATGAGCAGTTCTTC
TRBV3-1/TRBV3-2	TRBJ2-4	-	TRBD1	CASSQDHPGGTKNIQYF	TGTGCCAGCAGCCAAGATCACCCAGGGGGAACCAAAAACATTCAGTACTTC
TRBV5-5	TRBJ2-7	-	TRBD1	CASSFPGGIATYEQYF	TGTGCCAGCAGCTTCCCAGGGGGCATTGCCACCTACGAGCAGTACTTC
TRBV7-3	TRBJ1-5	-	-	CASSASGNSIQPQHF	TGTGCCAGCAGTGCAAGCGGGAATTCCATCCAGCCCCAGCATTTT
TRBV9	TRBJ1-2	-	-	CASTNRGADGGYTF	TGTGCCAGCACCAACCGGGGGGCCGATGGTGGCTACACCTTC
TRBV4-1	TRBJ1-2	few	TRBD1	CASSQDPTGSYGYTF	TGCGCCAGCAGCCAAGACCCGACAGGGTCCTATGGCTACACCTTC
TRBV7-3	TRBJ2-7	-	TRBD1	CASSPQGQGYEQYF	TGTGCCAGCAGCCCTCAGGGACAGGGGTACGAGCAGTACTTC
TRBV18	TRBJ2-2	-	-	CASSPSREGTGELFF	TGTGCCAGCTCACCATCGAGGGAAGGCACCGGGGAGCTGTTTTTT
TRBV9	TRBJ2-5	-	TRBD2	CASSVGLAGAETQYF	TGTGCCAGCAGCGTAGGACTAGCGGGAGCAGAGACCCAGTACTTC
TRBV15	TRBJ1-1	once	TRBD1	CATSRGQGGTEAFF	TGTGCCACCAGCAGGGGACAGGGGGGCACTGAAGCTTTCTTT
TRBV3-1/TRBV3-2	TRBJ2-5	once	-	CASTRFGGSDAETQYF	TGTGCCAGCACACGTTTCGGGGGTTCCGATGCGGAGACCCAGTACTTC